These T cell receptor beta chains were read from a single sample in a study of T cell repertoires in cytomegalovirus infection. TCRdb passed the reads through MiXCR, listing each CDR3 protein once. Counted here are roughly 230,000 distinct CDR3 sequences, approximately 7% occurring once; the ten biggest clones make up less than 7.5%. Sequencing was carried out using PBMCs. Source of these receptors: a human donor in good health (CMV status not recorded). Some clones in this sample may be carry-over from other donors' samples. The CDR3 runs from the conserved cysteine through the conserved F or W. A D gene is named only where the DNA matches it firmly. Clone sizes are given selectively: once, few, many, or a class where the clone is expanded.

v_call: TRBV6-5
d_call: .
clone_size: many
j_call: TRBJ2-3
cdr3_nt: TGTGCCAGCAGTTACATGGGGCGGGCCCCGGCAGATACGCAGTATTTT
cdr3_aa: CASSYMGRAPADTQYF

v_call: TRBV6-2/TRBV6-3
d_call: .
clone_size: many
j_call: TRBJ2-5
cdr3_nt: TGTGCCAGCAGTCCCCTGCAGGGGCGGGGGCAAGAGACCCAGTACTTC
cdr3_aa: CASSPLQGRGQETQYF

v_call: TRBV7-2
d_call: TRBD1
clone_size: many
j_call: TRBJ2-1
cdr3_nt: TGTGCCAGCAGCTTAGGGGGACAGGGGGCTATCGATGAGCAGTTCTTC
cdr3_aa: CASSLGGQGAIDEQFF

v_call: TRBV14
d_call: .
clone_size: many
j_call: TRBJ1-1
cdr3_nt: TGTGCCAGCAGCCATAGCAGGCTGATGAGCACTGAAGCTTTCTTT
cdr3_aa: CASSHSRLMSTEAFF

v_call: TRBV10-3
d_call: .
clone_size: .
j_call: TRBJ2-3
cdr3_nt: TGTGCCTCCGCATCTGGAGATACGCAGTATTTT
cdr3_aa: CASASGDTQYF

v_call: TRBV13
d_call: .
clone_size: many
j_call: TRBJ1-1
cdr3_nt: TGTGCCAGCAGCCGCGACGGGGAGAACACTGAAGCTTTCTTT
cdr3_aa: CASSRDGENTEAFF

v_call: TRBV12-3/TRBV12-4
d_call: .
clone_size: many
j_call: TRBJ2-2
cdr3_nt: TGTGCCAGCAGGTGGAACGCGAACACCGGGGAGCTGTTTTTT
cdr3_aa: CASRWNANTGELFF

v_call: TRBV7-2
d_call: TRBD1
clone_size: many
j_call: TRBJ1-2
cdr3_nt: TGTGCCAGCAGCTTAGACGGTGACAGGGGGCGAGGAGAGGGCTACACCTTC
cdr3_aa: CASSLDGDRGRGEGYTF

v_call: TRBV5-4
d_call: TRBD2
clone_size: many
j_call: TRBJ2-7
cdr3_nt: TGTGCCAGCAGCCCGGGACTAGCGGGGAACGAGCAGTACTTC
cdr3_aa: CASSPGLAGNEQYF

v_call: TRBV6-5
d_call: .
clone_size: many
j_call: TRBJ2-1
cdr3_nt: TGTGCCAGCAGTTACCCCCAGGGCGACAATGAGCAGTTCTTC
cdr3_aa: CASSYPQGDNEQFF

v_call: TRBV5-6
d_call: TRBD1
clone_size: few
j_call: TRBJ2-1
cdr3_nt: TGTGCCACATCAGGACAGGCCTACAATGAGCAGTTCTTC
cdr3_aa: CATSGQAYNEQFF

v_call: TRBV20-1
d_call: TRBD1
clone_size: many
j_call: TRBJ1-4
cdr3_nt: TGCAGTGCTAGTATGGGACAGGGTGCTGAAAAACTGTTTTTT
cdr3_aa: CSASMGQGAEKLFF

v_call: TRBV20-1
d_call: .
clone_size: .
j_call: TRBJ1-1
cdr3_nt: TGCAGTGCTAGAAGCGGGGTGAACACTGAAGCTTTCTTT
cdr3_aa: CSARSGVNTEAFF

v_call: TRBV7-2
d_call: .
clone_size: many
j_call: TRBJ2-7
cdr3_nt: TGTGCCAGCAGCTTAATGGGCGAGCAGTACTTC
cdr3_aa: CASSLMGEQYF

v_call: TRBV4-1
d_call: TRBD1
clone_size: few
j_call: TRBJ1-1
cdr3_nt: TGCGCCAGCAGCCAAGCCAGGGGGGGCACTGAAGCTTTCTTT
cdr3_aa: CASSQARGGTEAFF

v_call: TRBV7-8
d_call: .
clone_size: many
j_call: TRBJ2-7
cdr3_nt: TGTGCCAGCAGCTTGTGGCAGGCTTCGCACGAGCAGTACTTC
cdr3_aa: CASSLWQASHEQYF

v_call: TRBV29-1
d_call: TRBD2
clone_size: many
j_call: TRBJ2-3
cdr3_nt: TGCAGCGCCTTGACTAGCCGTAGCCCCACAGATACGCAGTATTTT
cdr3_aa: CSALTSRSPTDTQYF

v_call: TRBV4-3
d_call: .
clone_size: many
j_call: TRBJ1-5
cdr3_nt: TGCGCCAGCAGCCAAGATCGGTACAGTAGCAATCAGCCCCAGCATTTT
cdr3_aa: CASSQDRYSSNQPQHF

v_call: TRBV7-2
d_call: .
clone_size: many
j_call: TRBJ2-3
cdr3_nt: TGTGCCAGCAGCCAAAGGAGGGCCACAGATACGCAGTATTTT
cdr3_aa: CASSQRRATDTQYF

v_call: TRBV29-1
d_call: .
clone_size: many
j_call: TRBJ2-7
cdr3_nt: TGCAGCGTTGAAACTTACACCCGGGACGAGCAGTACTTC
cdr3_aa: CSVETYTRDEQYF

v_call: TRBV28
d_call: TRBD1
clone_size: many
j_call: TRBJ1-5
cdr3_nt: TGTGCCAGCAGGAAGACAGGGGCGGCTCAGCCCCAGCATTTT
cdr3_aa: CASRKTGAAQPQHF

v_call: TRBV12-3/TRBV12-4
d_call: .
clone_size: many
j_call: TRBJ2-4
cdr3_nt: TGTGCCAGCAGTTTATGGGGGAACATTCAGTACTTC
cdr3_aa: CASSLWGNIQYF

v_call: TRBV20-1
d_call: .
clone_size: many
j_call: TRBJ2-3
cdr3_nt: TGCAGTGCTAGTCGTGCGGTATCTAGCACAGATACGCAGTATTTT
cdr3_aa: CSASRAVSSTDTQYF

v_call: TRBV5-1
d_call: TRBD2
clone_size: many
j_call: TRBJ2-5
cdr3_nt: TGCGCCAGCAGCCGTAGCGGGGGGGAAGAGACCCAGTACTTC
cdr3_aa: CASSRSGGEETQYF

v_call: TRBV2
d_call: .
clone_size: many
j_call: TRBJ1-1
cdr3_nt: TGTGCCAGCAATAGAGGGTTGGACACTGAAGCTTTCTTT
cdr3_aa: CASNRGLDTEAFF

v_call: TRBV10-3
d_call: .
clone_size: many
j_call: TRBJ2-3
cdr3_nt: TGTGCCATCAGTGAGCCGAGAACTAGCACCACGCAGTATTTT
cdr3_aa: CAISEPRTSTTQYF

v_call: TRBV7-2
d_call: .
clone_size: many
j_call: TRBJ2-3
cdr3_nt: TGTGCCAGCAGCTCTCGGTCTGGGGGGGGGGCGTCAGATACGCAGTATTTT
cdr3_aa: CASSSRSGGGASDTQYF

v_call: TRBV29-1
d_call: .
clone_size: .
j_call: TRBJ1-1
cdr3_nt: TGCAGCGCAGGAGGGGTCCGGACTGAAGCTTTCTTT
cdr3_aa: CSAGGVRTEAFF

v_call: TRBV20-1
d_call: .
clone_size: many
j_call: TRBJ1-5
cdr3_nt: TGCAGTGCTAGAGATTACCAGTTAGGGGGCAATCAGCCCCAGCATTTT
cdr3_aa: CSARDYQLGGNQPQHF

v_call: TRBV6-2/TRBV6-3
d_call: .
clone_size: many
j_call: TRBJ1-5
cdr3_nt: TGTGCCAGCAGTTACTCGAGAGTCAGGGGCCTGGGGGATCAGCCCCAGCATTTT
cdr3_aa: CASSYSRVRGLGDQPQHF

v_call: TRBV9
d_call: .
clone_size: many
j_call: TRBJ2-2
cdr3_nt: TGTGCCAGCAGCGTTGAGCGGCTCTGGAACACCGGGGAGCTGTTTTTT
cdr3_aa: CASSVERLWNTGELFF

v_call: TRBV6-1
d_call: .
clone_size: many
j_call: TRBJ1-5
cdr3_nt: TGTGCCAGCAGTGAAGCCGGACTGCAGCCCCAGCATTTT
cdr3_aa: CASSEAGLQPQHF

v_call: TRBV6-1
d_call: .
clone_size: few
j_call: TRBJ2-1
cdr3_nt: TGTGCCAGCAACGCCCTTCTGACGGACAGTGAGCAGTTCTTC
cdr3_aa: CASNALLTDSEQFF

v_call: TRBV9
d_call: TRBD1
clone_size: .
j_call: TRBJ2-1
cdr3_nt: TGTGCCAGCAGAGCGACAGGGGGCGAGTGGGATGAGCAGTTCTTC
cdr3_aa: CASRATGGEWDEQFF

v_call: TRBV10-3
d_call: .
clone_size: many
j_call: TRBJ2-3
cdr3_nt: TGTGCCATCGGGACCTCGCCCTTAGCAGATACGCAGTATTTT
cdr3_aa: CAIGTSPLADTQYF

v_call: TRBV3-1
d_call: .
clone_size: .
j_call: TRBJ2-2
cdr3_nt: TGTGCCAGCAGCCAAGGTCATGGATTCGGGGAGCTGTTTTTT
cdr3_aa: CASSQGHGFGELFF

v_call: TRBV4-1
d_call: TRBD1
clone_size: many
j_call: TRBJ1-1
cdr3_nt: TGCGCCAGCAGCCGCGGACCGGGACAGCTCATGAACACTGAAGCTTTCTTT
cdr3_aa: CASSRGPGQLMNTEAFF

v_call: TRBV7-7
d_call: TRBD2
clone_size: many
j_call: TRBJ2-5
cdr3_nt: TGTGCCAGCAGCTTATCGGCGGGGGACGAGACCCAGTACTTC
cdr3_aa: CASSLSAGDETQYF

v_call: TRBV2
d_call: .
clone_size: many
j_call: TRBJ2-3
cdr3_nt: TGTGCCAGCAGGAGGGGCGGCACAGATACGCAGTATTTT
cdr3_aa: CASRRGGTDTQYF

v_call: TRBV5-1
d_call: .
clone_size: many
j_call: TRBJ2-5
cdr3_nt: TGCGCCAGCAGCTTGCTTGGCAGAGAAGAGACCCAGTACTTC
cdr3_aa: CASSLLGREETQYF

v_call: TRBV7-2
d_call: TRBD2
clone_size: .
j_call: TRBJ2-3
cdr3_nt: TGTGCCAGCAGCTTTCTAGCGGGGGAGTTCACAGATACGCAGTATTTT
cdr3_aa: CASSFLAGEFTDTQYF

v_call: TRBV9
d_call: TRBD2
clone_size: .
j_call: TRBJ2-3
cdr3_nt: TGTGCCAGCAGCGTAGGGGGCGGGGGGCTCACAGATACGCAGTATTTT
cdr3_aa: CASSVGGGGLTDTQYF

v_call: TRBV4-2
d_call: TRBD1
clone_size: many
j_call: TRBJ2-7
cdr3_nt: TGTGCCAGCAGCCAACCAGGGGGTTCTTACGAGCAGTACTTC
cdr3_aa: CASSQPGGSYEQYF

v_call: TRBV5-1
d_call: TRBD1
clone_size: many
j_call: TRBJ1-2
cdr3_nt: TGCGCCAGCAGCCCACGTGAAGGGGGCAAGGGCTACACCTTC
cdr3_aa: CASSPREGGKGYTF

v_call: TRBV25-1
d_call: TRBD1
clone_size: many
j_call: TRBJ1-1
cdr3_nt: TGTGCCAGCAGGCGTCAGGGGGCATACACTGAAGCTTTCTTT
cdr3_aa: CASRRQGAYTEAFF

v_call: TRBV11-2
d_call: TRBD2
clone_size: many
j_call: TRBJ2-3
cdr3_nt: TGTGCCAGCAGCTCCCGGGATAGCGGGCATAACACAGATACGCAGTATTTT
cdr3_aa: CASSSRDSGHNTDTQYF

v_call: TRBV6-2/TRBV6-3
d_call: TRBD2
clone_size: many
j_call: TRBJ2-1
cdr3_nt: TGTGCCAGCAGTTACAGCGGGGGGGCCGCTGAGCAGTTCTTC
cdr3_aa: CASSYSGGAAEQFF